This T cell receptor (beta chain) is drawn from a study of shared clonotypes between healthy human individuals. As for the study in general: Three plates each covered CD4 naive and memory; CD8 naive two, CD8 memory one. Study-level results: The small donor group covered limited genetic and exposure diversity. Researchers sampled blood only, noting tissue repertoires likely differ.

The CDR3 is 15 residues long. The ends lost 0 bases at V and 7 bases at J; junction bases unmatched: 6. Germline lookup yields CDR1 SGDLS and CDR2 YYNGEE. Naive CD8 cells were CD45RO-negative, positively selected for CCR7, excluding terminally differentiated effector memory CD45RA+ cells. As for this clone: As yet, its antigen is unknown.

Here immunoSEQ multiplex PCR was the method, and the copy in TCRdb shows in-frame clones only, minus some. The repertoire holds about 1.9 million clones, with approximately 92% as singletons. The genes are TRBV9 and TRBJ1-5; 8 positions agree with TRBD1. Material: naive CD8+ T cells from PBMCs. The clonotype originates from a man aged 18 to 29 in good health. Some clones in this sample may be carry-over from other donors' samples. The CDR3 DNA is TGTGCCAGCAGCGTAGAGGACAGGGTGGACCAGCCCCAGCATTTT. As protein: CASSVEDRVDQPQHF.